The 7 T cell receptor beta chains in this list originate from one sample, sequenced in a study of blood T cells in healthy people across ages. PCR was performed a second time for 7 to 11 cycles using a sample-barcoded 5' primer and a J-beta primer mix. TCRdb analysed the 5' RACE reads with MiXCR anew, one entry per CDR3 protein. The repertoire holds 1,300,000 or so distinct CDR3 sequences, 59% seen once, with 6.5% to 8.5% in the top ten. The source material was blood. Receptors originate from a man between 18 and 29 years old in good health.

Notes on this clonotype: A much larger clone differs from this one at a single base, so this may be a read error. The rearrangement links TRBV2 to TRBJ2-5; 8 bases match TRBD1. J was trimmed by 12 bases and V by 6 bases; bases with no gene match: 6. In germline, CDR1 is SNHLY, CDR2 FYNNEI. The CDR3 covers 11 residues. In nucleotides, the CDR3 is TGTGCCAGCAGCGACAGGGGTTTGGAGTACTTC. Its translation is CASSDRGLEYF. Full variable domain (missing parts from reference TRBV2 and TRBJ2-5): EPEVTQTPSHQVTQMGQEVILRCVPISNHLYFYWYRQILGQKVEFLVSFYNNEISEKSEIFDDQFSVERPDGSNFTLKIRSTKLEDSAMYFCASSDRGLEYFGPGTRLLVL.

V and J are TRBV7-9 and TRBJ1-2; perhaps TRBD1 as D (5 bases). The V and J ends lost 4 bases and 7 bases respectively, with 13 bases between them. CDR3 size: 13 residues. Germline V gene lookup returns CDR1 SEHNR and CDR2 FQNEAQ (reference sequence). The CDR3 region is CASSSAGNFGYTF. CDR3 in DNA: TGTGCCAGCAGCTCGGCAGGGAATTTTGGCTACACCTTC.

In its sample, this clonotype was seen a few times. The chain recombines TRBV4-1 with TRBJ2-5; TRBD2 is a possible D gene (5 bases). V lost 1 base to trimming and J lost 5 bases, with 14 bases between them. The CDR3 is made up of 15 amino acids. The germline CDR1 and CDR2 sequences are MGHRA and YSYEKL. The CDR3 loop reads CASSQAPGSWETQYF. CDR3 DNA: TGCGCCAGCAGCCAAGCTCCGGGGAGTTGGGAGACCCAGTACTTC.

The rearrangement uses TRBV28 and TRBJ1-2; 11 positions agree with TRBD1. CDR1 is MDHEN and CDR2 is SYDVKM in the germline V gene. CDR3 length: 12 residues. J gave up 8 bases and V 8 bases, and 4 bases lay outside the gene matches. In DNA form, the CDR3 reads TGTGCCAGCGCGGGACAGGGGGACGGCTACACCTTC. Its translation: CASAGQGDGYTF.

This clonotype has only a few counts. The DNA of the CDR3 is TGTGCCAGCAGTCGCCCTCGCCCTAACAATGAGCAGTTCTTC. Its translation is CASSRPRPNNEQFF. The chain joins TRBV6-5 to TRBJ2-1; D remains ambiguous. Trimming shortened V by 5 bases and J by 5 bases, and 13 bases separated the two germline ends. The CDR3 totals 14 residues. In germline, CDR1 is MNHEY, CDR2 SVGAGI.

The chain links TRBV4-1 to TRBJ2-3, with TRBD1 as a possible D gene (5 bases). This CDR3 is built from 18 residues. Germline V gene data show CDR1 as MGHRA and CDR2 as YSYEKL. V was clipped by 1 base and J by 0 bases, with 17 bases between them. CDR3 region: CASSQGRFGASSTDTQYF. As DNA, the CDR3 is TGCGCCAGCAGCCAAGGTAGATTTGGGGCTTCTAGCACAGATACGCAGTATTTT.

This rearrangement joins TRBV5-5 to TRBJ2-1; D is undetermined. With 4 bases removed from V and 3 bases from J, the gap between germline ends came to 8 bases. The CDR3 runs 13 residues. Germline CDR1 SGHKS, CDR2 YYEKEE (reference sequence). CDR3 nucleotides: TGTGCCAGCAGCCAATTTATCTACAATGAGCAGTTCTTC. Protein: CASSQFIYNEQFF.